Listed below are T cell receptor beta chains from one sample, sequenced in a study of cytotoxic CD8 clonotypes in ibrutinib-treated CLL. Profiling relied on immunoSEQ multiplex PCR, and the TCRdb table lists in-frame clones only, not all of them. The repertoire holds 330,000 or so clones, with 67% as singletons. Sequencing was performed on PBMCs, taken after 36 months of ibrutinib treatment. Source of these receptors: a human donor with chronic lymphocytic leukemia. The CDR3 runs from the conserved cysteine through the conserved F or W. A D gene is named only where the DNA matches it firmly. Only part of the rows carry a size: once, few, many, or a class if the clone is expanded.

D gene	V gene	J gene	clone size	CDR3 length	CDR3 protein	CDR3 DNA
NA	TRBV9	TRBJ1-2	few	13	CASSVASQGPYTF	TGTGCCAGCAGCGTAGCTTCGCAGGGCCCCTACACCTTC
NA	TRBV28	TRBJ2-7	once	14	CASSLGGPPYEQYF	TGTGCCAGCAGTTTAGGGGGGCCCCCCTACGAGCAGTACTTC
TRBD2	TRBV5-1	TRBJ2-1	NA	16	CASSLREGTTYNEQFF	TGCGCCAGCAGCTTGCGGGAGGGAACAACCTACAATGAGCAGTTCTTC
TRBD1	TRBV29-1	TRBJ2-1	NA	13	CTTGDRGPNEQFF	TGCACCACCGGCGACAGGGGCCCCAATGAGCAGTTCTTC
NA	TRBV2	TRBJ2-1	once	10	CASSYLEQFF	TGTGCCAGCAGTTATCTGGAGCAGTTCTTC
NA	TRBV11-2	TRBJ1-1	NA	15	CASSSDPAGRAEAFF	TGTGCCAGCAGTTCTGATCCTGCGGGGCGCGCTGAAGCTTTCTTT
NA	TRBV27	TRBJ2-5	NA	13	CASSFRDGETQYF	TGTGCCAGCAGTTTCAGGGACGGCGAGACCCAGTACTTC
NA	TRBV4-1	TRBJ2-5	NA	13	CASSQHLLETQYF	TGCGCCAGCAGCCAACATCTCTTAGAGACCCAGTACTTC
NA	TRBV14	TRBJ1-4	NA	12	CASSRRVEKLFF	TGTGCCAGCAGCCGAAGGGTTGAAAAACTGTTTTTT
TRBD1	TRBV4-3	TRBJ2-7	NA	16	CASSQAGTGTPYEQYF	TGCGCCAGCAGCCAAGCCGGGACAGGGACCCCCTACGAGCAGTACTTC
NA	TRBV5-8	TRBJ2-4	NA	15	CASSLARGAKNIQYF	TGTGCCAGCAGCTTGGCCCGGGGGGCCAAAAACATTCAGTACTTC
NA	TRBV20-1	TRBJ2-7	NA	11	CSARKEYEQYF	TGCAGTGCTAGGAAAGAGTACGAGCAGTACTTC
TRBD1	TRBV5-4	TRBJ1-2	few	15	CASSLDEQGAWGYTF	TGTGCCAGCAGCTTGGATGAACAGGGGGCGTGGGGCTACACCTTC
NA	TRBV6-1	TRBJ1-3	NA	13	CASGEGFGNTIYF	TGTGCCAGCGGAGAAGGGTTCGGAAACACCATATATTTT
NA	TRBV5-1	TRBJ1-5	NA	15	CASSLRGGDGQPQHF	TGCGCCAGCAGCCTCCGGGGCGGCGACGGTCAGCCCCAGCATTTT
NA	TRBV4-1	TRBJ1-5	NA	16	CASSQSRATGNQPQHF	TGCGCCAGCAGCCAATCCCGGGCCACTGGAAATCAGCCCCAGCATTTT
TRBD1	TRBV4-1	TRBJ1-6	NA	16	CASSPKYDRENSPLHF	TGCGCCAGCAGCCCAAAATATGACAGGGAGAATTCACCCCTCCACTTT
NA	TRBV27	TRBJ2-7	NA	14	CASSRGRISYEQYF	TGTGCCAGCAGCCGTGGCAGGATCTCCTACGAGCAGTACTTC
NA	TRBV29-1	TRBJ1-2	NA	13	CSVSPRLWYGYTF	TGCAGCGTTTCCCCCCGATTATGGTATGGCTACACCTTC
NA	TRBV2	TRBJ1-2	NA	12	CASRRTDYGYTF	TGTGCCAGCCGTAGGACGGACTATGGCTACACCTTC